Below are 6 T cell receptor beta chains sequenced from a single sample in a study of metastatic and nonmetastatic thyroid tumors. MiXCR reprocessed the PCR reads for TCRdb. The sample includes about 17,000 clones, around 30% of them seen just once. No treatment of any kind had been given to any patient before thyroid surgery. The material sequenced was tumor tissue. Receptors originate from a male donor with papillary thyroid cancer or a benign thyroid nodule (not recorded which). Some clones in this sample may be carry-over from other donors' samples.

This clone has just a few counts. The chain couples TRBV6-2 or TRBV6-3 to TRBJ2-7; D gene ambiguous. V was clipped by 7 bases and J by 2 bases, with 6 bases between them. Germline CDR1 reads MNHEY; CDR2 reads SVGEGT. This CDR3 is built from 11 residues. The CDR3 sequence is CASTGTYEQYF. CDR3 nucleotide sequence: TGTGCCAGCACAGGCACCTACGAGCAGTACTTC.

In this sample, this clone turned up many times. The chain is built from TRBV24-1 and TRBJ2-2; weak D call: TRBD1 (6 bases). V lost 4 bases to trimming and J lost 7 bases, with 21 bases between them. The CDR3 sequence is 17 residues long. Germline V gives CDR1 KGHDR, CDR2 SFDVKD. This chain's CDR3 is CATSDETGINGGGELFF. Written as DNA, the CDR3 is TGTGCCACCAGTGACGAGACAGGAATAAACGGTGGCGGGGAGCTGTTTTTT.

This clone occurred a few times. V usage is TRBV18 and J usage is TRBJ2-1; D is undetermined. The CDR3 is made up of 15 amino acids. With 0 bases removed from V and 0 bases from J, the gap between germline ends came to 6 bases. Germline values: CDR1 KGHSH, CDR2 LQKENI. CDR3 amino acids: CASSPPPNSYNEQFF. The DNA for the CDR3 is TGTGCCAGCTCACCACCTCCAAACTCCTACAATGAGCAGTTCTTC.

The rearrangement uses TRBV20-1 and TRBJ1-2, with 8 bases matching TRBD1. V dropped 3 bases and J dropped 3; count of bases not matched to a gene: 3. This CDR3 is 13 amino acids long. Germline V gene sequence: CDR1 DFQATT, CDR2 SNEGSKA (reference sequence). CDR3 nucleotides: TGCAGTGCTAGCCCAGGGGGCTACTATGGCTACACCTTC. This encodes CSASPGGYYGYTF.

This rearrangement joins TRBV4-1 to TRBJ1-2; a possible D gene is TRBD1 (6 bases). This CDR3 is built from 19 residues. Germline V gene data show CDR1 as MGHRA and CDR2 as YSYEKL. The V and J ends lost 4 bases and 2 bases respectively, with 26 bases between them. The CDR3 nucleotides are TGCGCCAGCAGCCTTGACAATAGGAGGGGGATTCATATCAACTATGGCTACACCTTC. Translation gives CASSLDNRRGIHINYGYTF.

This chain links TRBV5-1 with TRBJ2-7; D is uncertain. Trimming removed 1 base from V and 1 base from J, with 3 bases in between. The CDR3 runs to 12 residues. The germline V gene encodes CDR1 SGHRS and CDR2 YFSETQ. The CDR3 sequence is CASSLPSYEQYF. CDR3 sequence (DNA): TGCGCCAGCAGCTTGCCTTCCTACGAGCAGTACTTC.